This TCR beta chain was captured by sequencing in a study of chemoradiotherapy in HPV16-positive cancers. V was clipped by 3 bases and J by 2 bases, with 10 bases between them. The CDR3 is made up of 15 amino acids. Germline-derived CDR1 and CDR2 are SEHNR and FQNEAQ (reference sequence). Study-wide findings and caveats: Better recurrence-free survival went with HPV-responsive T-cell expansion in HPV16-positive patients.

Using immunoSEQ multiplex PCR, the repertoire was profiled, and TCRdb retains in-frame clones only, with some absent. The sample has about 20,000 clones; about 86% are singletons. As for this clone: Its antigen is unidentified.

The sample consisted of blood, taken from a patient who underwent chemoradiotherapy. This chain joins TRBV7-9 and TRBJ1-4; no clear D gene. The receptor was isolated from a human donor with HPV-associated anogenital cancer. The CDR3 DNA follows: TGTGCCAGCAGCTTTACGGGAGGGACTAATGAAAAACTGTTTTTT. Amino acid sequence: CASSFTGGTNEKLFF.